A selection of T cell receptor beta chains follows, all from one sample in a study of CD8+ T cells in alopecia areata. The data were produced by immunoSEQ multiplex PCR, yet TCRdb's version contains in-frame clones alone and is incomplete. This sample has around 160,000 clones, with 80% to 90% found just once. The sequencing used CD8+ T cells sorted from blood, collected at week 0. All receptors derive from a human donor with alopecia areata. CDR3s include the opening cysteine and the closing phenylalanine or tryptophan. Fields, in order: V gene, D gene, J gene, clone size, CDR3 DNA, CDR3 protein. A D gene is named only where the DNA matches it firmly. Not every row has a clone size; where given, it reads once, few, many or a size class.

v_gene: TRBV7-9; d_gene: -; j_gene: TRBJ2-7; abundance: -; CDR3nt: TGTGCCAGCAGCTGGCAAGGCGGGCCCTACGAGCAGTACTTC; CDR3aa: CASSWQGGPYEQYF
v_gene: TRBV18; d_gene: TRBD2; j_gene: TRBJ2-7; abundance: -; CDR3nt: TGTGCCAGCTCACCACGGCGGGAGAACCCCCCCTACGAGCAGTACTTC; CDR3aa: CASSPRRENPPYEQYF
v_gene: TRBV29-1; d_gene: TRBD1; j_gene: TRBJ2-1; abundance: -; CDR3nt: TGCAGCGTCGATGGGACAGGGAGCGGTGAGCAGTTCTTC; CDR3aa: CSVDGTGSGEQFF
v_gene: TRBV30; d_gene: -; j_gene: TRBJ1-2; abundance: -; CDR3nt: TGTGCCTGGAGTGTACAGCGGCGGAATGGCTACACCTTC; CDR3aa: CAWSVQRRNGYTF
v_gene: TRBV7-6; d_gene: TRBD2; j_gene: TRBJ2-1; abundance: -; CDR3nt: TGTGCCAGCGCGGCTAGCGGGCTCTACAATGAGCAGTTCTTC; CDR3aa: CASAASGLYNEQFF
v_gene: TRBV5-1; d_gene: TRBD1; j_gene: TRBJ2-7; abundance: -; CDR3nt: TGCGCCAGCAGCCCCGGACAGGGACCCTACGAGCAGTACTTC; CDR3aa: CASSPGQGPYEQYF
v_gene: TRBV29-1; d_gene: -; j_gene: TRBJ1-2; abundance: -; CDR3nt: TGCAGCGTTGAGTCACACCCCAGGGTAGTAGGTAACTATGGCTACACCTTC; CDR3aa: CSVESHPRVVGNYGYTF
v_gene: TRBV5-4; d_gene: -; j_gene: TRBJ2-1; abundance: few; CDR3nt: TGTGCCAGCAGCTTGGGGATCAATGAGCAGTTCTTC; CDR3aa: CASSLGINEQFF
v_gene: TRBV27; d_gene: -; j_gene: TRBJ1-1; abundance: -; CDR3nt: TGTGCCAGCACCCCCGGGACTGGTGACACTGAAGCTTTCTTT; CDR3aa: CASTPGTGDTEAFF
v_gene: TRBV29-1; d_gene: TRBD2; j_gene: TRBJ2-3; abundance: -; CDR3nt: TGCAGCGTTAATCTAGCGGATAACACAGATACGCAGTATTTT; CDR3aa: CSVNLADNTDTQYF
v_gene: TRBV21-1; d_gene: -; j_gene: TRBJ2-3; abundance: -; CDR3nt: TGTGCCAGCAGCAAGGAGGACAGGGGGCCCACAGATACGCAGTATTTT; CDR3aa: CASSKEDRGPTDTQYF
v_gene: TRBV29-1; d_gene: -; j_gene: TRBJ2-3; abundance: -; CDR3nt: TGCAGCGTTGAAGATCAAGATGACTCTACGGATACGCAGTATTTT; CDR3aa: CSVEDQDDSTDTQYF
v_gene: TRBV28; d_gene: -; j_gene: TRBJ2-3; abundance: -; CDR3nt: TGTGCCAGCAGTTTAAGTCCAGAATCTCATACGCAGTATTTT; CDR3aa: CASSLSPESHTQYF
v_gene: TRBV19; d_gene: -; j_gene: TRBJ2-1; abundance: -; CDR3nt: TGTGCCAGTAGTATAGAGACTGCAGGCTACAATGAGCAGTTCTTC; CDR3aa: CASSIETAGYNEQFF
v_gene: TRBV29-1; d_gene: TRBD1; j_gene: TRBJ2-1; abundance: few; CDR3nt: TGCAGCGTTAGTTCGGGACAGGGGTACAATGAGCAGTTCTTC; CDR3aa: CSVSSGQGYNEQFF
v_gene: TRBV9; d_gene: TRBD2; j_gene: TRBJ2-1; abundance: few; CDR3nt: TGTGCCAGCAGCGGACGGGGGGGCTCCCACAATGAGCAGTTCTTC; CDR3aa: CASSGRGGSHNEQFF
v_gene: TRBV4-1; d_gene: -; j_gene: TRBJ2-7; abundance: -; CDR3nt: TGCGCCAGCAGCCAAGATGGCCCCCAGAGGGGCGAGCAGTACTTC; CDR3aa: CASSQDGPQRGEQYF
v_gene: TRBV10-2; d_gene: -; j_gene: TRBJ2-7; abundance: -; CDR3nt: TGCGCCAGCAGTGCGGGCGAGCAGTACTTC; CDR3aa: CASSAGEQYF
v_gene: TRBV4-1; d_gene: -; j_gene: TRBJ2-7; abundance: -; CDR3nt: TGCGCCAGCAGCCAAGGGCAGGGCCCTATCGAGCAGTACTTC; CDR3aa: CASSQGQGPIEQYF
v_gene: TRBV9; d_gene: -; j_gene: TRBJ2-7; abundance: -; CDR3nt: TGTGCCAGCAGCACCGGGACGGTCTACGAGCAGTACTTC; CDR3aa: CASSTGTVYEQYF
v_gene: TRBV7-2; d_gene: -; j_gene: TRBJ2-3; abundance: -; CDR3nt: TGTGCCAGCAGCTTAGGGCAGGGAAGCACAGATACGCAGTATTTT; CDR3aa: CASSLGQGSTDTQYF
v_gene: TRBV7-8; d_gene: TRBD1; j_gene: TRBJ1-1; abundance: -; CDR3nt: TGTGCCAGCAGCTTGGGGACAGGGGGGAGCACTGAAGCTTTCTTT; CDR3aa: CASSLGTGGSTEAFF
v_gene: TRBV19; d_gene: TRBD1; j_gene: TRBJ2-2; abundance: few; CDR3nt: TGTGCCAGTAGTAATGGACAGGGCTCCACCGGGGAGCTGTTTTTT; CDR3aa: CASSNGQGSTGELFF
v_gene: TRBV7-9; d_gene: TRBD1; j_gene: TRBJ2-7; abundance: few; CDR3nt: TGTGCCAGCAGCCAGACAGGGGACTCCTACGAGCAGTACTTC; CDR3aa: CASSQTGDSYEQYF
v_gene: TRBV12-5; d_gene: -; j_gene: TRBJ2-5; abundance: few; CDR3nt: TGTGCTAGTGGTAGAGGTAGGGGCAGGGAAGAGACCCAGTACTTC; CDR3aa: CASGRGRGREETQYF
v_gene: TRBV6-5; d_gene: TRBD1; j_gene: TRBJ1-3; abundance: -; CDR3nt: TGTGCCAGCAGTTACGAGACAGGGTCGAACACCATATATTTT; CDR3aa: CASSYETGSNTIYF
v_gene: TRBV10-3; d_gene: TRBD1; j_gene: TRBJ2-3; abundance: once; CDR3nt: TGTGCCATCAGTTCCGGGACAGGGCGCACAGATACGCAGTATTTT; CDR3aa: CAISSGTGRTDTQYF
v_gene: TRBV4-2; d_gene: TRBD2; j_gene: TRBJ2-3; abundance: -; CDR3nt: TGTGCCAGCAGCGCCGGGACTAGCGGGGGAGGGGCAGATACGCAGTATTTT; CDR3aa: CASSAGTSGGGADTQYF